This T cell receptor beta chain stems from a study of shared clonotypes between healthy human individuals. Background on the study: Sampling drew on donors who were a couple of women and a few men aged 18 to 49.

TCRdb's table, derived via immunoSEQ multiplex PCR, lists solely in-frame clones and lacks some. The data contain roughly 1.5 million clones, about 98% of them singletons. Points on this clone: Its antigen is currently unknown.

Whole-study findings and limits: The study generally estimated greater richness for naive than memory subsets. For naive CD4 cells, 5% to 6.5% of clonotypes were shared across four donors.

The ends were cut back, 5 bases at V and 8 bases at J, with 19 bases in the middle. CDR3 length equals 14 residues. Germline CDR1 SGHTA, CDR2 FQGNSA. Caucasian adults residing in Nashville, Tennessee made up all the donors. The clonotype comes from a man aged 30 to 39 in good health. Sequencing used naive CD4+ T cells sorted from blood. Subset denoted: CD45RA+ positively selected. The chain recombines TRBV7-2 with TRBJ2-7, with D unclear. The CDR3 nucleotides are TGTGCCAGCAGCCTCACACGCGATACGATCAAGCAGTACTTC. It yields the protein CASSLTRDTIKQYF.